This T cell receptor beta chain was found in a study of OX40 agonist ivuxolimab in advanced cancers. Across the study: Ivuxolimab is an agonistic anti-OX40 (CD134) antibody, and patients were treated with it. Eligibility rules accepted prior anti-PD-1, anti-PD-L1 or anti-CTLA-4 therapy, and approximately 40% had some. Ivuxolimab was delivered to patients intravenously every 2 weeks at doses spanning 0.01 to 10 mg/kg.

Clones were sequenced by immunoSEQ multiplex PCR, and TCRdb holds only the in-frame ones, with some missing. The sample has around 29,000 clones, around 87% seen once. Regarding this clone: Its antigen remains unknown.

Trimming shortened V by 3 bases and J by 3 bases, and 12 bases separated the two germline ends. This CDR3 contains 14 residues. Germline CDR1 reads MNHNS; CDR2 reads SASEGT. Study results and caveats: Compared with CD4+, CD8+ T cells on average had more expanded clones.

The TCR comes from an adult with an advanced solid tumor such as melanoma, head and neck, liver or kidney cancer. The genes are TRBV6-1 and TRBJ2-7; a weak D match, TRBD1 (5 bases). The sequencing here drew on CD4+ or CD8+ T cells sorted from blood, taken in a trial of the OX40 agonist ivuxolimab. CDR3 sequence (DNA): TGTGCCAGCAGTGACCCGGCAGGGTACTACGAGCAGTACTTC. It translates to CASSDPAGYYEQYF.